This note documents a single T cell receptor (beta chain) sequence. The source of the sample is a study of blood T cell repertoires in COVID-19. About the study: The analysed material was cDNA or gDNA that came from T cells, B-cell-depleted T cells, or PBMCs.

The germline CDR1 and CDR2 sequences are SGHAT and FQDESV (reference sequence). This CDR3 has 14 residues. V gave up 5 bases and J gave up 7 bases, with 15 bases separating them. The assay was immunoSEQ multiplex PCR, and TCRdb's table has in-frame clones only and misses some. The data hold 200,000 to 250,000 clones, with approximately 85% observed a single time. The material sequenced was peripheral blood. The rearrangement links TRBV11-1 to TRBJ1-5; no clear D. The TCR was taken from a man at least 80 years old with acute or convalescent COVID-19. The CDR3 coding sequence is TGTGCCAGCAGCCGTGAGGGTGGAGGACAGCCCCAGCATTTT. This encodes CASSREGGGQPQHF.